Detailed here is one T cell receptor (beta chain). Antigen: not known. This CDR3 contains 11 residues. In germline, CDR1 is MNHNS, CDR2 SASEGT. After removal of 7 bases from V and 16 bases from J, the junction contained 9 bases not matched to a gene. This record belongs to a study of naive and memory T cell subsets. General study points: Naive and memory repertoire findings lacked a ground truth for validation. Over 90% of naive TCR sequences appeared only once, unlike memory subsets.

From the second PCR step, alpha and beta chains were amplified apart. Both TRBC1 and TRBC2 were covered by a beta constant-region primer of two equimolar oligonucleotides. Nested alpha and beta constant-region primers with the SP2 primer drove four PCR rounds on ligated cDNA. Ligation attached a single-stranded oligonucleotide with a 12-nucleotide UMI and the SP2 primer to the cDNA 3' end. TCRdb called the UMI-ligation and nested PCR reads again in MiXCR, with one record for every CDR3 protein. Altogether around 110,000 distinct CDR3 sequences are present, roughly 36% being singletons, with the ten largest covering around 0.92%.

The sequence derives from a human donor in good health. Specimen: central memory CD4+ T cells from blood. This chain links TRBV6-1 with TRBJ2-1; 8 bases are a match to TRBD2. The CDR3: CASNLSGRDFF. The CDR3 nucleotides read TGTGCCAGCAACCTAAGCGGGAGAGACTTCTTC.